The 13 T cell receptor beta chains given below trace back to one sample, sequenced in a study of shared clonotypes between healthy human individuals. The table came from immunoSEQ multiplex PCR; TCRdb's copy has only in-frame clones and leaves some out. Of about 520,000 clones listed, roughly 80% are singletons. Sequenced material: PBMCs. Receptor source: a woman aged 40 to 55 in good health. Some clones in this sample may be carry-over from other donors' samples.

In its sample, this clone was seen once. CDR3 sequence: CASGYRGSYEQYF. The CDR3 region has the DNA TGTGCCAGCGGTTATCGGGGCTCCTACGAGCAGTACTTC. This chain joins TRBV28 and TRBJ2-7, with D tentatively TRBD2 (5 bases). Germline-derived CDR1 and CDR2 are MDHEN and SYDVKM. Trimming cost V 8 bases and J 0 bases, with 11 bases left between them. The CDR3 has 13 residues.

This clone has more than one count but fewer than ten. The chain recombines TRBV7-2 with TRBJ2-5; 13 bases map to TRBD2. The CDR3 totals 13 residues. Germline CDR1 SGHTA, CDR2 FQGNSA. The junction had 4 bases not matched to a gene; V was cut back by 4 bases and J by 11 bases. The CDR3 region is CASSSGLAGEQYF. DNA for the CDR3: TGTGCCAGCAGCTCCGGACTAGCGGGGGAGCAGTACTTC.

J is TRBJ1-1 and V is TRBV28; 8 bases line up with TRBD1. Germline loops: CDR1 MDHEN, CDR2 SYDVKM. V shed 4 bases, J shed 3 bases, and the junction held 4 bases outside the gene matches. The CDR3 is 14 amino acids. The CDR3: CASSSGTGYTEAFF. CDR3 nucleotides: TGTGCCAGCAGTTCCGGGACAGGATACACTGAAGCTTTCTTT.

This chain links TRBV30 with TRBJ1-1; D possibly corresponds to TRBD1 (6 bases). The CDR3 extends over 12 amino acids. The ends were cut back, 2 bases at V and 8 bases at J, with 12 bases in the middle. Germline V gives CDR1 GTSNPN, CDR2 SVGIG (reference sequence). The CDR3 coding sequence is TGTGCCTGGAGTATGAGGGGGTCGGAAGCTTTCTTT. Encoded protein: CAWSMRGSEAFF.

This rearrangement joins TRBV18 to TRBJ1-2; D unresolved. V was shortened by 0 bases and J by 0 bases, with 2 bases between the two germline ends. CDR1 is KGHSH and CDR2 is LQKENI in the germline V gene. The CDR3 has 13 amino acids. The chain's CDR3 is CASSPPTNYGYTF. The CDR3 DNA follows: TGTGCCAGCTCACCACCAACTAACTATGGCTACACCTTC.

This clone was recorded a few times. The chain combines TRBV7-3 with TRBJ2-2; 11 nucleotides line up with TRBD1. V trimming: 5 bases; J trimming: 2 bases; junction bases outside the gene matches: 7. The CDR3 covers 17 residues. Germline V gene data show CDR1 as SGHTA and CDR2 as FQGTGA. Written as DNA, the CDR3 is TGTGCCAGCAGCAAGGCCGGGACAGGGGGTAACACCGGGGAGCTGTTTTTT. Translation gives CASSKAGTGGNTGELFF. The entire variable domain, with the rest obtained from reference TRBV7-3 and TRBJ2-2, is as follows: GAGVSQTPSNKVTEKGKYVELRCDPISGHTALYWYRQSLGQGPEFLIYFQGTGAADDSGLPNDRFFAVRPEGSVSTLKIQRTERGDSAVYLCASSKAGTGGNTGELFFGEGSRLTVL.

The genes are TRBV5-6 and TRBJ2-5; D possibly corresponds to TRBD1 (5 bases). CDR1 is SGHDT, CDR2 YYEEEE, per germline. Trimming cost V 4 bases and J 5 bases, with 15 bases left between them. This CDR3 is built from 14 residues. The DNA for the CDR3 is TGTGCCAGCAGCGACAGACGCGCTCGGGAGACCCAGTACTTC. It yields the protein CASSDRRARETQYF.

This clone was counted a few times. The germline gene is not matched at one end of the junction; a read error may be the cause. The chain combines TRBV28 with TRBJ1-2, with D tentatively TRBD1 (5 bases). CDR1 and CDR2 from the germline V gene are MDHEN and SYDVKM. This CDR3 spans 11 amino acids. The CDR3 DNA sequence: TGTGCCAGCAGTAGAGGGACCGCGGATTACTTC. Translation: CASSRGTADYF.

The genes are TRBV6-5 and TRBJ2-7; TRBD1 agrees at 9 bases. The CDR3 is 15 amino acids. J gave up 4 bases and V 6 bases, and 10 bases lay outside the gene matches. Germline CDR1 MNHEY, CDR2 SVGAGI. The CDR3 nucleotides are TGTGCCAGCAGCCAACAGGGGGCAGGGTTGTACGAGCAGTACTTC. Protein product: CASSQQGAGLYEQYF.

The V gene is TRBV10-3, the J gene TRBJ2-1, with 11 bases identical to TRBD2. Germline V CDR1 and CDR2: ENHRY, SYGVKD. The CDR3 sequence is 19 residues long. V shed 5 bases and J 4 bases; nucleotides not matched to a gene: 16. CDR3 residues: CAISLQGRVAGGGYNEQFF. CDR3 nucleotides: TGTGCCATCAGTCTACAGGGGAGGGTAGCGGGAGGGGGATACAATGAGCAGTTCTTC.

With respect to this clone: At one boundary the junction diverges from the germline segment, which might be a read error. The chain's CDR3 is CAGSLPSTGATEAFF. CDR3 nucleotides: TGTGCCGGCAGCTTACCTTCGACCGGTGCCACTGAAGCTTTCTTT. J is TRBJ1-1 and V is TRBV7-9; no firm D call. Germline loops: CDR1 SEHNR, CDR2 FQNEAQ (reference sequence). The CDR3 is 15 amino acids. Full variable domain (rest looked up from reference TRBV7-9 and TRBJ1-1): DTGVSQNPRHKITKRGQNVTFRCDPISEHNRLYWYRQTLGQGPEFLTYFQNEAQLEKSRLLSDRFSAERPKGSFSTLEIQRTEQGDSAMYLCAGSLPSTGATEAFFGQGTRLTVV.

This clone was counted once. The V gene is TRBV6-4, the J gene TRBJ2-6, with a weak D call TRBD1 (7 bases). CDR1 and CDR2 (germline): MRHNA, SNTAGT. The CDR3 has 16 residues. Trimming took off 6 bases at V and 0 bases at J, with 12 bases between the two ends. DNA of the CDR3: TGTGCCAGCAGCCCAGGGGGGAGCTCTGGGGCCAACGTCCTGACTTTC. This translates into CASSPGGSSGANVLTF.

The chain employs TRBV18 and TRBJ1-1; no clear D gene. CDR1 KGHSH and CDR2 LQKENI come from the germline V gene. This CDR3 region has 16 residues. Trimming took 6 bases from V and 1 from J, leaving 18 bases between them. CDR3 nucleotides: TGTGCCAGCTCGTATGACAAGATCCCGAAGAACACTGAAGCTTTCTTT. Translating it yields CASSYDKIPKNTEAFF.